Following are 29 T cell receptor beta chains from one sample sequenced in a study of radiation and T cells in renal cell carcinoma. Time point of the sample: blood 2 weeks post-SBRT. Treatment meaning: 15 Gy SBRT to primary tumor, nephrectomy 4 weeks later. Data came from immunoSEQ multiplex PCR; TCRdb stores just in-frame clones and leaves some out. The sample shows about 150,000 clones, approximately 88% of them seen only once. The sample consisted of blood, taken from a patient whose treatment included radiotherapy and nephrectomy. The receptor set was obtained from a woman aged 45-59 years with renal cell carcinoma.

This sequence joins TRBV5-1 and TRBJ1-1, with a tentative D call TRBD1 (5 bases). V lost 6 bases and J 1 base, leaving 10 bases between the germline ends. CDR3 size: 13 residues. Germline values: CDR1 SGHRS, CDR2 YFSETQ. CDR3 DNA sequence: TGCGCCAGCATTGCCGGGACGAACACTGAAGCTTTCTTT. It encodes CASIAGTNTEAFF. Supplemented by reference TRBV5-1 and TRBJ1-1, the full variable domain reads KAGVTQTPRYLIKTRGQQVTLSCSPISGHRSVSWYQQTPGQGLQFLFEYFSETQRNKGNFPGRFSGRQFSNSRSEMNVSTLELGDSALYLCASIAGTNTEAFFGQGTRLTVV.

This chain uses TRBV5-6 with TRBJ1-1, with a weak D call TRBD1 (6 bases). Trimming stripped 4 bases from V and 1 base from J, with 11 bases between. Germline V CDR1 and CDR2: SGHDT, YYEEEE. This CDR3 spans 14 amino acids. This chain's CDR3 is CASSAPGQNTEAFF. The DNA for the CDR3 is TGTGCCAGCAGCGCCCCGGGACAGAACACTGAAGCTTTCTTT.

V gene TRBV11-1 combines with J gene TRBJ2-3, with a weak D call TRBD1 (5 bases). The germline V gene has CDR1 SGHAT and CDR2 FQDESV (reference sequence). The CDR3 has 14 residues. Trimming removed 7 bases at V and 1 base at J, with 12 bases between. CDR3 in amino acids: CASKKGEGTDTQYF. CDR3 DNA sequence: TGTGCCAGCAAGAAAGGGGAAGGCACAGATACGCAGTATTTT.

CDR3 sequence reads: CASSSGLANSEQFF. The CDR3 DNA follows: TGTGCCAGCAGCTCCGGACTAGCTAATAGTGAGCAGTTCTTC. The V gene is TRBV7-6, the J gene TRBJ2-1; the match to TRBD2 covers 8 bases. CDR1 SGHVS and CDR2 FNYEAQ come from the germline V gene. Germline trimming cut 4 bases from V and 9 bases from J; bases unmatched to any gene: 8. The CDR3 sequence is 14 residues long. Supplemented by reference TRBV7-6 and TRBJ2-1, the full variable domain reads GAGVSQSPRYKVTKRGQDVALRCDPISGHVSLYWYRQALGQGPEFLTYFNYEAQQDKSGLPNDRFSAERPEGSISTLTIQRTEQRDSAMYRCASSSGLANSEQFFGPGTRLTVL.

This clone has only one observation. The chain couples TRBV5-5 to TRBJ2-3; D gene unclear. Trimming removed 0 bases at V and 2 bases at J, with 13 bases between. The CDR3 is made up of 16 amino acids. Germline CDR1 SGHKS, CDR2 YYEKEE (reference sequence). CDR3 bases: TGTGCCAGCAGCTTGGGACACCTTTATGACACAGATACGCAGTATTTT. Translating it yields CASSLGHLYDTDTQYF. Combining the CDR3 with reference TRBV5-5 and TRBJ2-3 gives the whole variable domain DAGVTQSPTHLIKTRGQQVTLRCSPISGHKSVSWYQQVLGQGPQFIFQYYEKEERGRGNFPDRFSARQFPNYSSELNVNALLLGDSALYLCASSLGHLYDTDTQYFGPGTRLTVL.

V is TRBV4-1 and J is TRBJ1-5; D gene uncertain. Germline CDR1 reads MGHRA; CDR2 reads YSYEKL. Trimming removed 1 base from V and 0 bases from J, with 7 bases in between. The CDR3 spans 15 residues. The CDR3 spells CASSQAESSNQPQHF. CDR3 in DNA: TGCGCCAGCAGCCAAGCAGAGAGTAGCAATCAGCCCCAGCATTTT.

The chain combines TRBV9 with TRBJ2-3, with D tentatively TRBD1 (5 bases). Germline CDR1 reads SGDLS; CDR2 reads YYNGEE. V was clipped by 3 bases and J by 4 bases, with 18 bases between them. CDR3 length: 16 amino acids. CDR3 DNA: TGTGCCAGCAGCGCGCAATTCTCACCCAGGGCAGATACGCAGTATTTT. This sequence encodes CASSAQFSPRADTQYF.

V and J are TRBV9 and TRBJ2-1; 10 nucleotides agree with TRBD2. V was clipped by 3 bases and J by 7 bases; unmatched bases: 10. There are 16 residues in the CDR3. The germline CDR1 and CDR2 sequences are SGDLS and YYNGEE. CDR3 protein: CASSAIGGLATNEQFF. CDR3 nucleotide sequence: TGTGCCAGCAGCGCCATCGGGGGACTAGCGACAAATGAGCAGTTCTTC.

For this clone: Within the sample, other DNA sequences also encode this same CDR3. The chain carries TRBV7-3 and TRBJ2-2, with D possibly being TRBD1 (5 bases). Germline CDR1 reads SGHTA; CDR2 reads FQGTGA. The CDR3 totals 13 residues. Trimming removed 3 bases from V and 5 bases from J, with 7 bases in between. The CDR3, as DNA: TGTGCCAGCAGCTTTAGACAGACCGGGGAGCTGTTTTTT. It codes for CASSFRQTGELFF.

This clone came up a few times. The CDR3 protein is CASSLKAGGQVTLNEKLFF. CDR3 nucleotide sequence: TGTGCCAGCAGCTTAAAGGCAGGCGGTCAGGTGACACTCAATGAAAAACTGTTTTTT. The chain links TRBV7-9 to TRBJ1-4; D unresolved. The length of the CDR3 is 19 residues. V was shortened by 2 bases and J by 5 bases, with 24 bases between the two germline ends. CDR1 is SEHNR, CDR2 FQNEAQ, per germline (reference sequence).

This chain connects TRBV7-6 to TRBJ2-2, with 7 bases aligning to TRBD2. Germline V CDR1 and CDR2: SGHVS, FNYEAQ. This CDR3 contains 17 residues. V lost 0 bases to trimming and J lost 6 bases; unmatched junction nucleotides: 10. The CDR3, as DNA: TGTGCCAGCAGCTTAGCGGTTAGGACTAGGATGCCCGGGGAGCTGTTTTTT. Translating it yields CASSLAVRTRMPGELFF.

J is TRBJ2-7 and V is TRBV11-2; 11 bases fit TRBD2. Looked up from germline, CDR1 is SGHAT and CDR2 is FQNNGV. Unmatched junction bases numbered 11, after V lost 0 bases and J lost 7 bases. This CDR3 is 17 amino acids long. The CDR3 region is CASSLDLAGGLEGEQYF. The CDR3 nucleotides read TGTGCCAGCAGCTTAGATCTAGCGGGGGGCCTCGAGGGAGAGCAGTACTTC.

The J gene is TRBJ2-3, the V gene TRBV2; D is ambiguous. The CDR3 length is 13 residues. Trimming shortened V by 4 bases and J by 3 bases, and 8 bases separated the two germline ends. Germline V lookup: CDR1 SNHLY, CDR2 FYNNEI. The CDR3 is CASSVILTDTQYF. Here the CDR3 DNA reads TGTGCCAGCAGTGTAATTCTAACAGATACGCAGTATTTT.

The V gene is TRBV19, the J gene TRBJ2-7; either TRBD1 or TRBD2 may supply D (6 bases each). CDR1 LNHDA and CDR2 SQIVND come from the germline V gene (reference sequence). The CDR3 is 15 amino acids. V lost 2 bases to trimming and J lost 4 bases, with 15 bases between them. CDR3 in amino acids: CASSIPGGRGYEQYF. The CDR3 coding sequence is TGTGCCAGTAGTATACCCGGGGGCCGAGGTTACGAGCAGTACTTC.

The chain employs TRBV19 and TRBJ2-7; 9 bases line up with TRBD1. The CDR3 is made up of 15 amino acids. Germline loops: CDR1 LNHDA, CDR2 SQIVND (reference sequence). The junction had 1 base not matched to a gene; V was cut back by 1 base and J by 0 bases. CDR3 protein: CASSIGTGDSYEQYF. CDR3 sequence (DNA): TGTGCCAGTAGTATAGGGACAGGGGACTCCTACGAGCAGTACTTC.

The rearrangement links TRBV4-1 to TRBJ2-2; 7 nucleotides agree with TRBD1. Germline-derived CDR1 and CDR2 are MGHRA and YSYEKL. The CDR3 contains 14 residues. J gave up 4 bases and V 5 bases, and 4 bases lay outside the gene matches. The CDR3, as DNA: TGCGCCAGCAGCGGACAGGATCGCACCGGGGAGCTGTTTTTT. This encodes CASSGQDRTGELFF.

This clone showed up just a few times. The chain recombines TRBV4-3 with TRBJ1-1; TRBD1 matches 8 bases. The J segment lost 10 bases and the V segment lost 1 base, leaving 5 bases of the junction unmatched. This CDR3 has 13 amino acids. CDR1 and CDR2 (germline): LGHNA, YSLEER. DNA of the CDR3: TGCGCCAGCAGCCAAGTCCAGGGGGCGGGAGCTTTCTTT. This sequence encodes CASSQVQGAGAFF.

The chain recombines TRBV7-2 with TRBJ1-3; D call uncertain. V was shortened by 3 bases and J by 0 bases, with 9 bases between the two germline ends. The V gene's germline CDR1 is SGHTA and CDR2 FQGNSA. CDR3 length: 15 amino acids. Here the CDR3 DNA reads TGTGCCAGCAGCTTCGGCGGTTTCTCTGGAAACACCATATATTTT. Protein sequence: CASSFGGFSGNTIYF.

The genes are TRBV7-6 and TRBJ1-1; D gene uncertain. Germline V CDR1 and CDR2: SGHVS, FNYEAQ. Between the trimmed V and J ends, which lost 2 bases and 1 base, there was a span of 14 bases. The CDR3 extends over 16 amino acids. The CDR3 DNA reads as TGTGCCAGCAGCTTAAGGTCTGAGGTTGGGAACACTGAAGCTTTCTTT. This codes for CASSLRSEVGNTEAFF.

The chain employs TRBV19 and TRBJ2-7; unclear D gene. This CDR3 contains 16 residues. V was pared by 5 bases and J by 2 bases, with 19 bases between. Germline V CDR1 and CDR2: LNHDA, SQIVND (reference sequence). DNA of the CDR3: TGTGCCAGTAGTGAGGCTACCTCTTTCCGAACCTACGAGCAGTACTTC. It is translated as CASSEATSFRTYEQYF.

This clone was detected ten times or more. The chain joins TRBV25-1 to TRBJ1-4; TRBD1 matches at 9 bases. Looked up from germline, CDR1 is MGHDK and CDR2 is SYGVNS. V shed 6 bases, J shed 7 bases, and the junction held 6 bases outside the gene matches. The CDR3 is made up of 14 amino acids. CDR3 region: CASSRDREGEKLFF. The CDR3 DNA sequence: TGTGCCAGCAGCCGGGACAGGGAAGGTGAAAAACTGTTTTTT.

This chain joins TRBV13 and TRBJ2-1; D possibly matches TRBD1 or TRBD2 (5 bases each). V lost 5 bases and J 10 bases, leaving 12 bases between the germline ends. The CDR3 spans 12 residues. The germline CDR1 and CDR2 sequences are PRHDT and FYEKMQ (reference sequence). CDR3 bases: TGTGCCAGCAGCCCTACTAGGGGCGAGCAGTTCTTC. Its protein product is CASSPTRGEQFF.

In its sample, this clone was seen a few times. The chain joins TRBV30 to TRBJ2-1, with 7 bases that match TRBD2. The CDR3 is made up of 13 amino acids. Germline CDR1 GTSNPN, CDR2 SVGIG (reference sequence). The J segment lost 5 bases and the V segment lost 2 bases, leaving 3 bases of the junction unmatched. CDR3 protein: CAWSTGGNNEQFF. The DNA of the CDR3 is TGTGCCTGGAGTACGGGGGGAAACAATGAGCAGTTCTTC.

This chain connects TRBV4-2 to TRBJ2-3; unclear D gene. The germline V gene has CDR1 LGHNA and CDR2 YNFKEQ. CDR3 length: 14 residues. Trimming removed 2 bases from V and 3 bases from J, with 9 bases in between. The CDR3 DNA sequence: TGTGCCAGCAGCCAAAGTCAAGGGACAGATACGCAGTATTTT. Protein sequence: CASSQSQGTDTQYF.

This chain connects TRBV6-1 to TRBJ1-1, with 10 bases lining up with TRBD1. Germline V CDR1 and CDR2: MNHNS, SASEGT. The CDR3 has 13 amino acids. V was pared by 7 bases and J by 2 bases, with 1 base of the junction left unmatched. The CDR3 loop is CASMTGGNTEAFF. The CDR3 region has the DNA TGTGCCAGCATGACAGGGGGCAACACTGAAGCTTTCTTT.

In its sample, this clone was seen once. The rearrangement joins TRBV7-2 to TRBJ2-1; 9 bases are shared with TRBD2. The CDR3 runs 16 residues. CDR1 and CDR2 from the germline V gene are SGHTA and FQGNSA. V was pared by 5 bases and J by 9 bases, with 14 bases of the junction left unmatched. The CDR3 sequence is CASSPGGSGGRAEQFF. CDR3 DNA sequence: TGTGCCAGCAGCCCGGGGGGTAGCGGGGGCCGGGCTGAGCAGTTCTTC. The variable domain in full, completed from reference TRBV7-2 and TRBJ2-1, reads GAGVSQSPSNKVTEKGKDVELRCDPISGHTALYWYRQSLGQGLEFLIYFQGNSAPDKSGLPSDRFSAERTGGSVSTLTIQRTQQEDSAVYLCASSPGGSGGRAEQFFGPGTRLTVL.

The V gene is TRBV6-1, the J gene TRBJ2-3; possible D gene TRBD1, 5 bases. V was clipped by 1 base and J by 8 bases, with 13 bases between them. The CDR3 is 14 residues long. The germline V gene has CDR1 MNHNS and CDR2 SASEGT. CDR3 protein: CASSEEVQGGTQYF. The CDR3 DNA sequence: TGTGCCAGCAGTGAAGAGGTTCAGGGCGGTACGCAGTATTTT.

The sample holds a few counts of this clone. CDR3 sequence (DNA): TGTGCCAGCTCGACAGGGGGCGATCAGCCCCAGCATTTT. This codes for CASSTGGDQPQHF. J is TRBJ1-5 and V is TRBV6-1, with 10 bases fitting TRBD1. The CDR3 extends over 13 amino acids. Germline-derived CDR1 and CDR2 are MNHNS and SASEGT. V gave up 8 bases and J gave up 5 bases; unmatched junction bases: 3.

In this sample, this clone turned up a few times. The rearrangement joins TRBV27 to TRBJ1-1, with D possibly TRBD1 on 5 matching bases. The germline V and J ends were trimmed by 7 bases and 3 bases, with 12 bases remaining between them. The germline CDR1 and CDR2 sequences are MNHEY and SMNVEV (reference sequence). There are 13 residues in the CDR3. The CDR3 nucleotides read TGTGCCAGCACCGCCGGGACCTACACTGAAGCTTTCTTT. Its translation is CASTAGTYTEAFF.